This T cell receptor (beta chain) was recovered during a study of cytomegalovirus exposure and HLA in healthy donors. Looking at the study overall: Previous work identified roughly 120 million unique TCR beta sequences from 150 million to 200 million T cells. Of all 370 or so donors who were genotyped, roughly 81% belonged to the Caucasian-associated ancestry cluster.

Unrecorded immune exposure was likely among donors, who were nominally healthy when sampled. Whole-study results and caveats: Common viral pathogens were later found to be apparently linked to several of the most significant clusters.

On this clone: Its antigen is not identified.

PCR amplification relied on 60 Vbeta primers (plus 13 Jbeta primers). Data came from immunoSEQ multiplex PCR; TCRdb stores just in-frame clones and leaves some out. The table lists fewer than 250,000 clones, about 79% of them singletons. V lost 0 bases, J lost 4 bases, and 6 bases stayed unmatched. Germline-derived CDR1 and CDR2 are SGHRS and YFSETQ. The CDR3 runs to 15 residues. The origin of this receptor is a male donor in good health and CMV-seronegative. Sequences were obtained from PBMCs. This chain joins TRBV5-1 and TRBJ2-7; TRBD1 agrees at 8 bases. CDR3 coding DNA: TGCGCCAGCAGCTTGGAGGACAGGGTACTTTACGAGCAGTACTTC. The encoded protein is CASSLEDRVLYEQYF.